The 25 T cell receptor beta chains below come from one sample, sequenced in a study of T cells after yellow fever vaccination. In TCRdb, the 5' RACE reads were re-called with MiXCR into one record per CDR3 protein. The table has some 300,000 distinct CDR3 sequences, approximately 10% seen once; the top ten hold around 3.1%. The sequenced sample was CD4+ T cells sorted from PBMCs, obtained 5 days after the yellow fever booster vaccination. The receptor source for this set is a man between 18 and 29 years old who received the YFV17D yellow fever vaccine.

The J gene is TRBJ1-5, the V gene TRBV7-8, with D possibly TRBD1 on 5 matching bases. The CDR3 loop spans 14 amino acids. Trimming cost V 3 bases and J 9 bases, with 15 bases left between them. Germline loops: CDR1 SGHVS, CDR2 FQNEAQ. As DNA, the CDR3 is TGTGCCAGCAGCTTTAAGGGGACCAAGACGCCCCAGCATTTT. The encoded protein is CASSFKGTKTPQHF. The variable domain in full, with the rest retrieved from reference TRBV7-8 and TRBJ1-5, is GAGVSQSPRYKVAKRGQDVALRCDPISGHVSLFWYQQALGQGPEFLTYFQNEAQLDKSGLPSDRFFAERPEGSVSTLKIQRTQQEDSAVYLCASSFKGTKTPQHFGDGTRLSIL.

The V gene is TRBV18, the J gene TRBJ2-5, with D maybe TRBD1 (5 bases). CDR1 KGHSH and CDR2 LQKENI come from the germline V gene. The CDR3 sequence is 15 residues long. V lost 0 bases and J lost 2, with 10 bases in between. CDR3 sequence reads: CASSPPVPGQETQYF. CDR3 sequence (DNA): TGTGCCAGCTCACCACCGGTCCCAGGGCAAGAGACCCAGTACTTC.

This clonotype has a count of ten or more. This chain links TRBV20-1 with TRBJ2-3; 9 nucleotides line up with TRBD1. This CDR3 has 16 amino acids. In germline, CDR1 is DFQATT, CDR2 SNEGSKA (reference sequence). V shed 6 bases, J shed 2 bases, and the junction held 12 bases outside the gene matches. Here the CDR3 DNA reads TGCAGTGCGAGGAAACAGGGGGCAGGGCCCACAGATACGCAGTATTTT. Translating it yields CSARKQGAGPTDTQYF.

This clonotype has a handful of counts. The chain recombines TRBV5-1 with TRBJ2-1; D uncertain. The CDR3 length is 14 residues. Germline values: CDR1 SGHRS, CDR2 YFSETQ. Trimming took 1 base from V and 5 from J, leaving 10 bases between them. The CDR3 DNA reads as TGCGCCAGCAGCTTGAGAGCAGCCAACAATGAGCAGTTCTTC. Residues: CASSLRAANNEQFF.

The rearrangement joins TRBV6-5 to TRBJ2-5; possibly TRBD2 for D (7 bases). Trimming stripped 0 bases from V and 9 bases from J, with 8 bases between. This CDR3 contains 12 residues. In germline, CDR1 is MNHEY, CDR2 SVGAGI. The CDR3 region is CASSYSRGPQYF. In nucleotides, the CDR3 is TGTGCCAGCAGTTACTCGCGGGGGCCCCAGTACTTC.

This chain links TRBV7-2 with TRBJ2-3, with D tentatively TRBD2 (5 bases). The V gene's germline CDR1 is SGHTA and CDR2 FQGNSA. Trimming took 1 base from V and 2 from J, leaving 7 bases between them. This CDR3 contains 14 residues. CDR3 residues: CASSLGDYTDTQYF. In DNA form, the CDR3 reads TGTGCCAGCAGCTTAGGCGACTACACAGATACGCAGTATTTT.

The table lists this clonotype with a few counts. The chain couples TRBV18 to TRBJ2-5; no definite D call. Germline V gives CDR1 KGHSH, CDR2 LQKENI. This CDR3 has 15 residues. V was pared by 4 bases and J by 5 bases, with 17 bases between. The CDR3 loop is CASSLRTDRVETQYF. CDR3 in DNA: TGTGCCAGCTCACTAAGGACCGATAGAGTCGAGACCCAGTACTTC.

This clonotype was detected a few times. V gene TRBV4-1 combines with J gene TRBJ2-5; D possibly uses TRBD1 or TRBD2 (5 bases each). The CDR3 extends over 14 amino acids. V shed 1 base and J shed 9 bases, with 15 bases lying between them. Germline lookup yields CDR1 MGHRA and CDR2 YSYEKL. CDR3: CASSQVGDPRAQYF. The CDR3 DNA is TGCGCCAGCAGCCAAGTCGGGGACCCCCGGGCCCAGTACTTC.

The chain recombines TRBV3-1 with TRBJ2-3; D tentatively fits TRBD1 or TRBD2 (5 bases each). Germline assignment: CDR1 LGHDT and CDR2 YNNKEL (reference sequence). Trimming took 0 bases from V and 8 from J, leaving 15 bases between them. The length of the CDR3 is 15 residues. The CDR3 protein is CASSQEPVVGTTQYF. The CDR3 nucleotides read TGTGCCAGCAGCCAAGAGCCGGTGGTAGGGACTACGCAGTATTTT.

The chain links TRBV28 to TRBJ1-2; D gene uncertain. Trimming removed 2 bases from V and 8 bases from J, with 15 bases in between. The CDR3 length is 14 residues. In germline, CDR1 is MDHEN, CDR2 SYDVKM. CDR3 region: CASSLGQLLGGYTF. DNA for the CDR3: TGTGCCAGCAGTTTAGGCCAGCTCTTGGGGGGCTACACCTTC.

This chain uses TRBV18 with TRBJ1-4; D perhaps matches TRBD1 (5 bases). CDR3 length equals 15 residues. Trimming removed 2 bases from V and 8 bases from J, with 15 bases in between. Looked up from germline, CDR1 is KGHSH and CDR2 is LQKENI. The CDR3 DNA follows: TGTGCCAGCTCACCAGGCAGGGTAGCTACCGAAAAACTGTTTTTT. Translating it yields CASSPGRVATEKLFF.

This clonotype showed up many times. This chain joins TRBV28 and TRBJ2-5; maybe TRBD1 (6 bases). Trimming shortened V by 3 bases and J by 0 bases, and 11 bases separated the two germline ends. This CDR3 is 15 amino acids long. CDR1 is MDHEN, CDR2 SYDVKM, per germline. The CDR3 DNA is TGTGCCAGCAGTTTTACGGGACATTACCAAGAGACCCAGTACTTC. Translated: CASSFTGHYQETQYF.

This clonotype showed up just a few times. The V gene is TRBV7-4, the J gene TRBJ2-7, with D unresolved. Deletions cut 3 bases from V and 1 base from J, with 13 bases between. This CDR3 is 15 amino acids long. Germline CDR1 SGHVT, CDR2 SQSDAQ. For the CDR3, the DNA is TGTGCCAGCAGCTTTGCCCCTACAGAGTCCTACGAGCAGTACGTC. Translated, it gives CASSFAPTESYEQYV.

This chain connects TRBV7-2 to TRBJ1-2, with TRBD1 as a possible D gene (6 bases). CDR3 length equals 13 residues. Germline values: CDR1 SGHTA, CDR2 FQGNSA. The V and J ends lost 5 bases and 6 bases respectively, with 13 bases between them. The CDR3 spells CASSPQGGDGYTF. The DNA for the CDR3 is TGTGCCAGCAGCCCACAGGGAGGTGATGGCTACACCTTC.

This clonotype has a handful of counts. The rearrangement links TRBV7-4 to TRBJ2-3; 9 bases are a match to TRBD2. The junction had 7 bases not matched to a gene; V was cut back by 5 bases and J by 4 bases. This CDR3 has 15 amino acids. CDR1 and CDR2 from the germline V gene are SGHVT and SQSDAQ. The CDR3 here is CASSGRLADPDTQYF. The CDR3 DNA follows: TGTGCCAGCAGCGGACGACTAGCGGACCCAGATACGCAGTATTTT.

This clonotype turned up a few times. The chain recombines TRBV7-9 with TRBJ2-7; 10 bases agree with TRBD2. This CDR3 has 16 residues. CDR1 and CDR2 from the germline V gene are SEHNR and FQNEAQ (reference sequence). J lost 2 bases, V lost 3 bases, and 7 bases had no gene match. Written as DNA, the CDR3 is TGTGCCAGCAGCTTTTCTAGCGGGGGCCGACCCTACGAGCAGTACTTC. It is translated as CASSFSSGGRPYEQYF.

This clonotype was observed a few times. V is TRBV2 and J is TRBJ2-5; D might be TRBD1 (6 bases). Per the germline V gene, CDR1 is SNHLY and CDR2 is FYNNEI. The CDR3 consists of 13 residues. The V gene lost 4 bases and the J gene lost 5 bases, with 11 bases spanning the gap. CDR3 sequence reads: CASSGTVVETQYF. In DNA form, the CDR3 reads TGTGCCAGCAGTGGGACAGTAGTCGAGACCCAGTACTTC.

This clonotype was detected ten times or more. J is TRBJ2-1 and V is TRBV11-3, with 8 bases lining up with TRBD1. The V gene end was trimmed by 0 bases and the J gene end by 0 bases; junction bases not matched to a gene: 7. The CDR3 length is 18 residues. Germline loops: CDR1 SGHNT, CDR2 YENEEA. The CDR3 DNA sequence: TGTGCCAGCAGCTTAGACCAATCCGGGACAGGCTCCTACAATGAGCAGTTCTTC. Residues: CASSLDQSGTGSYNEQFF.

The chain recombines TRBV10-2 with TRBJ2-2, with D possibly TRBD1 on 5 matching bases. V was cut by 8 bases and J by 3 bases, with 10 bases left in between. The CDR3 spans 13 residues. Germline V lookup: CDR1 WSHSY, CDR2 SAAADI. CDR3 sequence: CASGGRDTGELFF. For the CDR3, the DNA is TGCGCCAGCGGTGGCAGGGACACCGGGGAGCTGTTTTTT.

In its sample, this clonotype was seen many times. V gene TRBV5-1 combines with J gene TRBJ2-5; no firm D call. V shed 0 bases and J shed 3 bases, with 9 bases lying between them. This CDR3 has 14 residues. In germline, CDR1 is SGHRS, CDR2 YFSETQ. CDR3 DNA: TGCGCCAGCAGCTTGGGACCCCCCAAAGAGACCCAGTACTTC. Its translation: CASSLGPPKETQYF. Looking up the rest from reference TRBV5-1 and TRBJ2-5 gives the full variable domain: KAGVTQTPRYLIKTRGQQVTLSCSPISGHRSVSWYQQTPGQGLQFLFEYFSETQRNKGNFPGRFSGRQFSNSRSEMNVSTLELGDSALYLCASSLGPPKETQYFGPGTRLLVL.

This clonotype has just a few counts. The rearrangement links TRBV25-1 to TRBJ2-1; D uncertain. V was cut by 5 bases and J by 6 bases, with 20 bases left in between. Germline assignment: CDR1 MGHDK and CDR2 SYGVNS. The CDR3 spans 16 residues. The CDR3, as DNA: TGTGCCAGCAGTAGGTGCAGAACAGAACCGTTCAATGAGCAGTTCTTC. Translation: CASSRCRTEPFNEQFF.

This clonotype occurred many times. This chain connects TRBV7-6 to TRBJ2-1; D is possibly TRBD2 (6 bases). The germline V gene has CDR1 SGHVS and CDR2 FNYEAQ. This CDR3 has 15 residues. V lost 5 bases and J lost 4, with 15 bases in between. The CDR3 region has the DNA TGTGCCAGCAGCCAAATAGCGGACGCGTACAATGAGCAGTTCTTC. Protein product: CASSQIADAYNEQFF.

This sequence joins TRBV4-1 and TRBJ2-3, with a weak D call TRBD1 (5 bases). V lost 2 bases and J 5 bases, leaving 20 bases between the germline ends. CDR3 length: 17 residues. CDR1 MGHRA and CDR2 YSYEKL come from the germline V gene. CDR3 sequence reads: CASSQPRVGRSGDTQYF. For the CDR3, the DNA is TGCGCCAGCAGCCAACCCAGGGTTGGCCGTTCAGGAGATACGCAGTATTTT.

In its sample, this clonotype was seen a few times. The V gene is TRBV10-3, the J gene TRBJ2-5; D might be TRBD1 (7 bases). Germline CDR1 reads ENHRY; CDR2 reads SYGVKD. This CDR3 is built from 13 residues. The germline V and J ends were trimmed by 10 bases and 1 base, with 13 bases remaining between them. CDR3 protein: CATRGVTQETQYF. CDR3 DNA sequence: TGTGCCACCAGGGGGGTCACCCAAGAGACCCAGTACTTC.

V and J are TRBV20-1 and TRBJ1-2; D gene uncertain. The V gene's germline CDR1 is DFQATT and CDR2 SNEGSKA (reference sequence). The CDR3 runs 12 residues. V shed 6 bases and J shed 1 base, with 9 bases lying between them. The CDR3 loop is CSARGSNYGYTF. The DNA of the CDR3 is TGCAGTGCCCGCGGGAGTAACTATGGCTACACCTTC.